This TCR beta chain was profiled in a study of tumor-infiltrating lymphocytes in primary liver carcinoma (dated by TCRdb to about 2017). Regarding the research as a whole: Of the five patients, three men and two women aged 30 to 69 years, four had hepatocellular carcinoma and one had combined HCC and intrahepatic cholangiocarcinoma. The five patients had tumors staged T1-T3 N0M0, with maximum diameters ranging from about 4.2 to 11 cm. Roughly 3.5 to 7.5 million productive TCRbeta reads were obtained per sample, and no significant difference in read depth was found between tissue types. Across five regions of each liver tumor, along with adjacent normal tissue and blood, the study brought together TCRbeta repertoire sequencing, expression microarrays and whole-exome sequencing. A total of roughly 35 specimens from 5 patients, comprising approximately 25 tumor regions, 5 adjacent noncancerous liver tissues and 5 peripheral blood samples, were covered by TCRbeta repertoire sequencing. To link TCRbeta repertoire diversity with the local molecular phenotype, the roughly 26 tumor region samples were profiled using Agilent mRNA microarrays. High reproducibility was observed for the technical replicate repertoires, with mean shared-clone rates approximately 0.9 and correlation coefficients above 0.95.

Study-level results and caveats: The study included only 4 to 6 patients, and the authors note findings should be validated in a larger study. Pairs of tumor regions showed greater repertoire overlap (mean about 36%) than tumor-adjacent pairs (approximately 17%) or tumor-blood pairs (approximately 15%), which is consistent with antigen-driven expansion. Because the samples were bulk and unsorted, CD4+ and CD8+ T cell repertoires could not be compared. Only the TCR beta chain was sequenced, which likely underestimates true repertoire diversity because unpaired alpha chains were not captured. Only about 7-25% of top clones were found in all five regions of a tumor, suggesting spatial heterogeneity of tumor-infiltrating T cells. The top 250 clones accounted for a significantly greater share of the repertoire in tumors than in blood (p = 0.039).

A few counts support this clonotype. Its cognate antigen has yet to be identified. Base qualities are not provided; no much larger clone lies one nucleotide away. Without any cell sorting, total RNA and DNA were extracted together from roughly 20-30 mg of bulk tissue using the AllPrep DNA/RNA mini kit. Between late 2015 and 2016, a few patients in China with histopathologically diagnosed primary liver carcinoma had surgical resection. Chronic HBV infection was present in the patients, and the patients were treatment-naive at sampling. Five spatially separated regions were sampled per tumor: superior, inferior, left-lateral and right-lateral poles, plus the tumor centre. According to histology, viable tumor cells made up more than 80% of every tumor sample. Fresh tumor and adjacent tissue pieces were bisected; one half was stored in RNAlater at -80°C, the other sent for histology. The germline V gene (reference sequence) supplies CDR1 DFQATT and CDR2 SNEGSKA. The CDR3 holds 12 amino acids from the cysteine to the phenylalanine. The DNA shown is the 36-base CDR3, in frame from base 1. Trimming takes 6 bases from V and 4 bases from J, and the germline ends sit 10 bases apart.

Starting from 500 to 600 ng total RNA, TCRbeta-specific cDNA was produced by reverse transcription with a constant-region primer and ProtoScript II reverse transcriptase. Construction of the TCRbeta libraries relied on three nested rounds of multiplex PCR, following a slightly modified ARM-PCR procedure. The first two PCR rounds used multiplex TRBV1-TRBV30 forward primers with a Cbeta reverse primer, each for 10 cycles. Sample barcodes and Illumina adapters were added in a final 25-cycle PCR with Deep VentR polymerase. Before sequencing, amplicons of 200-500 bp were purified from gel using a QIAquick gel extraction kit. An Illumina HiSeq 2500 was used to sequence the TCRbeta amplicons with 250-bp paired-end reads. The paper's data handling went like this. Trimmomatic v0.33 was used to quality-trim the reads, and FLASH v1.2.11 was used to merge paired reads so that full CDR3 sequences could be recovered. MiGEC v1.2.1b assigned V, D and J germline segments to the rearranged TCRbeta sequences. Clonotype statistics, along with Shannon-Wiener diversity indices, were calculated using VDJtools v1.0.0. Except for diversity analysis, only the 250 most abundant clonotypes of each sample were used in subsequent analyses to reduce sampling bias. The raw public reads went through TCRdb reprocessing: fastp at Q25, MiXCR clone calling, in-frame beta chains kept. Each entry merges the rows of one CDR3 protein and shows their most common DNA and genes. The V and J calls and clone size come from TCRdb's table, not from the authors' own analysis. This sample is represented by tens of thousands of distinct CDR3 sequences; 79% of them were singletons. The biggest ten clones account for about 43% of the sample.

The rearranged segments are TRBV20-1 and TRBJ1-5; perhaps TRBD1 is the D gene, with 5 bases matching. The clonotype originates from a woman aged 25 to 39 with primary liver carcinoma and hepatitis B virus infection. Sequenced material: liver tumor tissue from sampling region 4. Per the publication, the cell subset or site label means: tumor region T4, right-lateral pole. The CDR3 loop reads CSAQDGNQPQHF. The DNA reads as follows: TGCAGTGCACAGGACGGTAATCAGCCCCAGCATTTT.